This is a list of T cell receptor beta chains from one sample in a study of T cell responses to AZD1222 COVID-19 vaccine. Clones were read by immunoSEQ multiplex PCR, and TCRdb kept only the in-frame ones, dropping some. The table has roughly 150,000 clones, around 89% seen once. This specimen consisted of peripheral blood, obtained 28 days after the second AZD1222 dose. The receptors were sampled from an adult who received the AZD1222 COVID-19 vaccine. Both conserved end residues are part of each CDR3. The D gene is left open where the match is weak. The size entry is marked missing in some rows and otherwise reads once, few, many or a size class.

abundance	len	d_gene	v_gene	j_gene	CDR3aa	CDR3nt
once	17	-	TRBV6-1	TRBJ2-3	CASSEIFQGKSTDTQYF	TGTGCCAGCAGTGAAATTTTCCAGGGGAAAAGCACAGATACGCAGTATTTT
-	13	-	TRBV24-1	TRBJ2-3	CATSDQVTDTQYF	TGTGCCACCAGTGATCAAGTCACAGATACGCAGTATTTT
-	13	TRBD1	TRBV19	TRBJ1-5	CASSVDRDQPQHF	TGTGCCAGTAGCGTGGACAGGGATCAGCCCCAGCATTTT
-	18	-	TRBV2	TRBJ1-6	CASSERAAPSSYNSPLHF	TGTGCCAGCAGTGAAAGGGCAGCGCCGAGCTCCTATAATTCACCCCTCCACTTT
-	15	TRBD1	TRBV6-5	TRBJ1-2	CASSYSGQGVDGYTF	TGTGCCAGCAGTTACTCAGGACAGGGGGTGGATGGCTACACCTTC
-	12	-	TRBV6-5	TRBJ1-2	CASSYLTGRYTF	TGTGCCAGCAGTTACTTAACAGGCCGCTACACCTTC
-	14	-	TRBV30	TRBJ1-3	CAWRVQGDRNTIYF	TGTGCCTGGAGGGTACAGGGTGATAGAAACACCATATATTTT
-	16	TRBD1	TRBV6-6	TRBJ1-5	CASSSAGQMSNQPQHF	TGTGCCAGCAGTTCGGCGGGACAGATGAGCAATCAGCCCCAGCATTTT
-	15	TRBD1	TRBV7-8	TRBJ1-2	CASSLGTAKTYGYTF	TGTGCCAGCAGCCTTGGGACAGCCAAGACTTATGGCTACACCTTC
-	13	-	TRBV7-2	TRBJ1-2	CASSTTANYGYTF	TGTGCCAGCAGTACGACCGCGAACTATGGCTACACCTTC
-	14	TRBD1	TRBV28	TRBJ1-5	CASSWAGGFQPQHF	TGTGCCAGCAGTTGGGCAGGGGGCTTTCAGCCCCAGCATTTT
-	12	-	TRBV3-1/TRBV3-2	TRBJ1-3	CASSLTGNTIYF	TGTGCCAGCAGCCTAACGGGGAACACCATATATTTT
-	14	TRBD1	TRBV19	TRBJ1-5	CASSGQGGNQPQHF	TGTGCCAGTTCGGGACAGGGAGGCAATCAGCCCCAGCATTTT
-	15	TRBD1	TRBV10-3	TRBJ1-5	CAISEAGQVNQPQHF	TGTGCCATCAGTGAGGCGGGACAGGTGAATCAGCCCCAGCATTTT
-	13	-	TRBV6-1	TRBJ1-1	CATIDRQIGEAFF	TGTGCCACCATAGACAGGCAGATTGGTGAAGCTTTCTTT
-	15	-	TRBV7-2	TRBJ2-3	CASSSYVGLGDTQYF	TGTGCCAGCAGCTCCTATGTAGGGCTTGGAGATACGCAGTATTTT
once	15	-	TRBV10-2	TRBJ1-3	CASSEGHPSGNTIYF	TGCGCCAGCAGTGAAGGACACCCGTCTGGAAACACCATATATTTT
-	12	-	TRBV6-6	TRBJ2-5	CASSPGDPRQYF	TGTGCCAGCAGTCCCGGAGACCCGAGACAGTACTTC
-	14	-	TRBV28	TRBJ1-1	CASSSQGWNTEAFF	TGTGCCAGCAGTTCGCAGGGGTGGAACACTGAAGCTTTCTTT
-	15	-	TRBV3-1/TRBV3-2	TRBJ1-2	CASSNVKELNYGYTF	TGTGCCAGCAGTAATGTAAAGGAGCTGAACTATGGCTACACCTTC
-	15	-	TRBV7-2	TRBJ1-2	CASSLTGPSNYGYTF	TGTGCCAGCAGCTTAACAGGGCCCTCTAACTATGGCTACACCTTC
-	9	-	TRBV5-1	TRBJ1-4	CALNEKLFF	TGCGCCCTTAATGAAAAACTGTTTTTT
-	15	-	TRBV7-9	TRBJ2-1	CASSSRGSSYNEQFF	TGTGCCAGCAGCTCCCGGGGAAGCTCCTACAATGAGCAGTTCTTC
-	14	TRBD2	TRBV11-2	TRBJ2-2	CASSLASGAGELFF	TGTGCCAGCAGCTTAGCTAGCGGGGCTGGGGAGCTGTTTTTT